What follows are 25 T cell receptor beta chains derived from one specimen sequenced in a study of shared clonotypes between healthy human individuals. Some clones are missing from TCRdb's copy, which holds only in-frame ones; the method was immunoSEQ multiplex PCR. Of over 700,000 clones listed, over 55% are singletons. The source material was memory CD4+ T cells sorted from blood. The subset was: CD45RA-negative fraction. The source of these receptors is a woman aged 30 to 39 in good health.

This clone was counted only a few times. The J gene is TRBJ2-2, the V gene TRBV11-3; the D gene is possibly TRBD1 (5 bases). The V end was cut by 7 bases, the J end by 6 bases, with 15 bases between. The CDR3 is 14 amino acids. Germline V lookup: CDR1 SGHNT, CDR2 YENEEA. Here the CDR3 reads CASTINQGAGELFF. The CDR3 nucleotides read TGTGCCAGCACCATAAACCAGGGCGCCGGGGAGCTGTTTTTT. Combining the CDR3 with reference TRBV11-3 and TRBJ2-2 gives the whole variable domain EAGVVQSPRYKIIEKKQPVAFWCNPISGHNTLYWYLQNLGQGPELLIRYENEEAVDDSQLPKDRFSAERLKGVDSTLKIQPAELGDSAVYLCASTINQGAGELFFGEGSRLTVL.

The rearrangement links TRBV19 to TRBJ2-3, with 7 bases fitting TRBD1. This CDR3 has 17 amino acids. Germline loops: CDR1 LNHDA, CDR2 SQIVND (reference sequence). V was clipped by 6 bases and J by 0 bases; unmatched bases: 12. CDR3 bases: TGTGCCAGTAGACCCGGGACAGAAGTTACTAGCACAGATACGCAGTATTTT. This codes for CASRPGTEVTSTDTQYF.

This clone has only a few counts. J is TRBJ1-5 and V is TRBV2, with D hard to call. Trimming removed 4 bases at V and 2 bases at J, with 12 bases between. The CDR3 is made up of 15 amino acids. Germline CDR1 and CDR2: SNHLY and FYNNEI. The CDR3 region has the DNA TGTGCCAGCAGTGCAAGGAGAAAGGGCAATCAGCCCCAGCATTTT. Its protein is CASSARRKGNQPQHF.

The chain uses TRBV7-2 and TRBJ2-7, with 7 nucleotides matching TRBD2. Germline V gives CDR1 SGHTA, CDR2 FQGNSA. Unmatched junction bases numbered 10, after V lost 4 bases and J lost 1 base. This CDR3 spans 16 amino acids. The CDR3 DNA reads TGTGCCAGCAGCTCCCGGGGGGTAATTGGATCCTACGAGCAGTACTTC. Its protein is CASSSRGVIGSYEQYF.

The genes are TRBV14 and TRBJ1-2; TRBD1 aligns across 10 bases. CDR1 SGHDN and CDR2 FVKESK come from the germline V gene. This CDR3 spans 15 amino acids. Germline trimming cut 3 bases from V and 3 bases from J; bases unmatched to any gene: 4. CDR3 DNA: TGTGCCAGCAGCCACTGGGACAGGGGATACTATGGCTACACCTTC. It encodes CASSHWDRGYYGYTF.

The chain uses TRBV7-9 and TRBJ2-3; 8 bases align to TRBD1. J gave up 3 bases and V 3 bases, and 14 bases lay outside the gene matches. This CDR3 has 18 amino acids. Germline lookup yields CDR1 SEHNR and CDR2 FQNEAQ (reference sequence). CDR3 nucleotide sequence: TGTGCCAGCAGCTTCCCACAAACCCGGGACAGGTGGACAGATACGCAGTATTTT. Translated, it gives CASSFPQTRDRWTDTQYF.

The rearrangement links TRBV29-1 to TRBJ2-4; TRBD1 is a possible D gene (6 bases). V lost 5 bases, J lost 5 bases, and 13 bases lay in between. The CDR3 covers 13 residues. Germline assignment: CDR1 SQVTM and CDR2 ANQGSEA. The CDR3 here is CSVFRGYENIQYF. DNA of the CDR3: TGCAGCGTTTTCAGGGGTTACGAAAACATTCAGTACTTC.

This chain links TRBV5-1 with TRBJ2-7; the match to TRBD1 covers 10 bases. CDR1 is SGHRS and CDR2 is YFSETQ in the germline V gene. The J segment lost 5 bases and the V segment lost 0 bases, leaving 2 bases of the junction unmatched. This CDR3 contains 14 residues. As DNA, the CDR3 is TGCGCCAGCAGCTTGGGGACAGGGGGTAACGAGCAGTACTTC. This translates into CASSLGTGGNEQYF.

The gene calls are TRBV5-5 and TRBJ2-3; possible D gene TRBD2, 5 bases. This CDR3 has 15 residues. V lost 4 bases to trimming and J lost 1 base, with 13 bases between them. Germline V CDR1 and CDR2: SGHKS, YYEKEE (reference sequence). CDR3 region: CASSAGLGGTDTQYF. For the CDR3, the DNA is TGTGCCAGCAGCGCCGGACTCGGGGGCACAGATACGCAGTATTTT. Variable domain in full (rest from reference TRBV5-5 and TRBJ2-3): DAGVTQSPTHLIKTRGQQVTLRCSPISGHKSVSWYQQVLGQGPQFIFQYYEKEERGRGNFPDRFSARQFPNYSSELNVNALLLGDSALYLCASSAGLGGTDTQYFGPGTRLTVL.

This clone was seen a handful of times. The V gene is TRBV7-2, the J gene TRBJ2-7, with a tentative D call TRBD1 (6 bases). Per the germline V gene, CDR1 is SGHTA and CDR2 is FQGNSA. V lost 5 bases, J lost 0 bases, and 17 bases lay in between. The CDR3 loop spans 16 amino acids. The CDR3 sequence is CASSPTAVGASYEQYF. The DNA of the CDR3 is TGTGCCAGCAGCCCCACAGCGGTGGGGGCCTCCTACGAGCAGTACTTC.

The J gene is TRBJ1-4, the V gene TRBV11-2; TRBD1 matches at 9 bases. Germline V CDR1 and CDR2: SGHAT, FQNNGV. The trim removed 5 bases at V and 8 bases at J, leaving 9 bases unmatched. CDR3 length equals 15 residues. This CDR3 is CASSPTGGRTEKLFF. For the CDR3, the DNA is TGTGCCAGCAGCCCCACAGGGGGCCGGACGGAAAAACTGTTTTTT.

The CDR3 DNA is TGTGCCAGCAGTCCAGGACAGGGTTTCGTGGCCAAAAACATTCAGTACTTC. It yields the protein CASSPGQGFVAKNIQYF. This sequence joins TRBV27 and TRBJ2-4, with 8 bases matching TRBD1. This CDR3 has 17 amino acids. The germline gives CDR1 MNHEY, CDR2 SMNVEV (reference sequence). With V trimmed by 5 bases and J by 1 base, 10 bases remained unmatched.

V gene TRBV15 combines with J gene TRBJ2-4; 10 positions match TRBD2. Germline V gene sequence: CDR1 LNHNV, CDR2 YYDKDF (reference sequence). The V segment lost 3 bases and the J segment 0 bases; nucleotides outside the gene matches: 5. This CDR3 region has 17 residues. CDR3 protein: CATSSTRLAGAKNIQYF. CDR3 sequence (DNA): TGTGCCACCAGCAGTACTAGACTAGCGGGAGCCAAAAACATTCAGTACTTC.

This chain connects TRBV6-5 to TRBJ1-4; 8 bases map to TRBD1. Unmatched junction bases numbered 7, after V lost 6 bases and J lost 7 bases. The CDR3 covers 14 residues. Per the germline V gene, CDR1 is MNHEY and CDR2 is SVGAGI. The CDR3 DNA reads TGTGCCAGCAGGGACAGGGTGGGAAGTGAAAAACTGTTTTTT. This translates into CASRDRVGSEKLFF.

V is TRBV28 and J is TRBJ1-5; D gene ambiguous. V was clipped by 7 bases and J by 2 bases, with 9 bases between them. Germline-derived CDR1 and CDR2 are MDHEN and SYDVKM. The CDR3 covers 13 residues. CDR3 loop: CASKSVRNQPQHF. DNA of the CDR3: TGTGCCAGCAAGTCGGTCCGCAATCAGCCCCAGCATTTT.

The chain uses TRBV4-2 and TRBJ2-1; TRBD2 is a possible D gene (6 bases). Trimming took 1 base from V and 5 from J, leaving 12 bases between them. The V gene's germline CDR1 is LGHNA and CDR2 YNFKEQ. This CDR3 is 15 amino acids long. The CDR3 protein is CASSQVLAENNEQFF. The CDR3 DNA is TGTGCCAGCAGCCAAGTACTAGCAGAAAACAATGAGCAGTTCTTC.

The sample holds one count of this clone. The chain employs TRBV6-1 and TRBJ1-5; the D is unclear. In germline, CDR1 is MNHNS, CDR2 SASEGT. Trimming removed 6 bases at V and 5 bases at J, with 17 bases between. The CDR3 runs 15 residues. The CDR3 loop reads CASSLGVAQDQPQHF. For the CDR3, the DNA is TGTGCCAGCAGCTTGGGCGTCGCGCAGGATCAGCCCCAGCATTTT.

This clone was picked up one time. This chain uses TRBV29-1 with TRBJ2-5; 9 nucleotides match TRBD2. V lost 8 bases, J lost 5 bases, and 12 bases stayed unmatched. From germline, CDR1 is SQVTM and CDR2 ANQGSEA. CDR3 length: 14 residues. The CDR3 bases are TGCAGCTCGAGCGCGCGGGAGGGCTGGGAGACCCAGTACTTC. Protein: CSSSAREGWETQYF.

V and J are TRBV10-3 and TRBJ1-1; tentative D call: TRBD1 (6 bases). Per germline, CDR1 ENHRY and CDR2 SYGVKD. The CDR3 length is 13 residues. Trimming took 10 bases from V and 2 from J, leaving 14 bases between them. CDR3 sequence (DNA): TGTGCCACATCCACACAGGGCAACACTGAAGCTTTCTTT. It codes for CATSTQGNTEAFF.

V usage is TRBV6-6 and J usage is TRBJ1-5; the D is unclear. V lost 2 bases to trimming and J lost 3 bases, with 8 bases between them. CDR3 length: 14 amino acids. Germline CDR1 MNHNY, CDR2 SVGAGI (reference sequence). CDR3 protein: CASSYGVPNQPQHF. The CDR3 DNA is TGTGCCAGCAGTTACGGAGTACCCAATCAGCCCCAGCATTTT.

The J gene is TRBJ1-4, the V gene TRBV25-1, with D possibly matching TRBD1 (6 bases). Per the germline V gene, CDR1 is MGHDK and CDR2 is SYGVNS. The V end was cut by 4 bases, the J end by 3 bases, with 15 bases between. CDR3 length equals 16 residues. The CDR3 DNA sequence: TGTGCCAGCAGTGCACAGGGAGGATGGTCTAATGAAAAACTGTTTTTT. Its translation: CASSAQGGWSNEKLFF.

The V and J genes are TRBV7-9 and TRBJ2-7; maybe TRBD2 (6 bases). Germline values: CDR1 SEHNR, CDR2 FQNEAQ (reference sequence). V lost 5 bases and J lost 7, with 30 bases in between. The CDR3 length is 18 residues. The CDR3 loop reads CASSPVGGGGSGRGEQYF. The CDR3 DNA sequence: TGTGCCAGCAGCCCGGTCGGAGGCGGCGGCAGCGGGCGCGGGGAGCAGTACTTC.

This clone has a count of ten or more. The chain recombines TRBV5-5 with TRBJ1-5; D ambiguous. From germline, CDR1 is SGHKS and CDR2 YYEKEE (reference sequence). V was shortened by 3 bases and J by 2 bases, with 12 bases between the two germline ends. The CDR3 is 15 amino acids. CDR3 sequence: CASSYDPGGNQPQHF. The CDR3 DNA reads as TGTGCCAGCAGCTATGACCCGGGTGGCAATCAGCCCCAGCATTTT.

The chain carries TRBV11-2 and TRBJ2-5; TRBD1 is a possible D gene (6 bases). The CDR3 has 18 residues. V shed 5 bases and J shed 7 bases, with 29 bases lying between them. Germline values: CDR1 SGHAT, CDR2 FQNNGV. CDR3 DNA: TGTGCCAGCAGCCCAGGGGCAGTCCCACCTCCTCGAGGGGGGACCCAGTACTTC. Protein sequence: CASSPGAVPPPRGGTQYF.

This sequence joins TRBV28 and TRBJ2-1; 7 nucleotides align to TRBD2. Germline lookup yields CDR1 MDHEN and CDR2 SYDVKM. The J segment lost 4 bases and the V segment lost 6 bases, leaving 3 bases of the junction unmatched. The CDR3 runs to 13 residues. Written as DNA, the CDR3 is TGTGCCAGCAGAGGCGGGAGTTACAATGAGCAGTTCTTC. As protein: CASRGGSYNEQFF. The full variable domain, with the rest looked up from reference TRBV28 and TRBJ2-1, is DVKVTQSSRYLVKRTGEKVFLECVQDMDHENMFWYRQDPGLGLRLIYFSYDVKMKEKGDIPEGYSVSREKKERFSLILESASTNQTSMYLCASRGGSYNEQFFGPGTRLTVL.